What follows are 30 T cell receptor beta chains derived from one specimen sequenced in a study of T cell changes during pregnancy in multiple sclerosis. This table comes from immunoSEQ multiplex PCR, and its TCRdb copy is limited to in-frame clones, with some not included. The data show 66,000 or so clones, with 91% seen just once and under 6% held by the top ten. Sequenced material: CD8+ T cells from peripheral blood mononuclear cells, taken before pregnancy. These receptors were collected from a female donor with multiple sclerosis, enrolled in a pregnancy study.

The chain couples TRBV21-1 to TRBJ1-2; TRBD1, the table's D call, was not compared with the DNA. TRBV21-1 is listed as a pseudogene. CDR3 length equals 16 residues. As DNA, the CDR3 is TGTGCCAGCAGCAAAGAAGAGGACAGGGGGAAGTGTGGCTACACCTTC. This encodes CASSKEEDRGKCGYTF.

The chain couples TRBV6-1 to TRBJ2-7, with D perhaps TRBD2 (7 bases). Germline V gene lookup returns CDR1 MNHNS and CDR2 SASEGT. V dropped 3 bases and J dropped 5 bases, with 14 bases sitting between them. The CDR3 is made up of 14 amino acids. DNA for the CDR3: TGTGCCAGCAGTGACCACAGGGAGGGAGACGAGCAGTACTTC. Residues: CASSDHREGDEQYF.

Regarding this clone: This CDR3 is also generated by other DNA sequences in the sample. This chain links TRBV9 with TRBJ1-1; TRBD1 is a possible D gene (5 bases). Trimming left V 0 bases short and J 5 bases short, with 8 bases between. The CDR3 runs to 13 residues. Germline V lookup: CDR1 SGDLS, CDR2 YYNGEE. In DNA, the CDR3 is TGTGCCAGCAGCGTAGGGGGGAGGACTGAAGCTTTCTTT. Its protein product is CASSVGGRTEAFF.

The V gene is TRBV2, the J gene TRBJ2-2; TRBD2 agrees at 11 bases. This CDR3 comprises 18 residues. Trimming cost V 4 bases and J 1 base; bases outside gene matches: 8. Germline CDR1 reads SNHLY; CDR2 reads FYNNEI. CDR3 bases: TGTGCCAGCAGTGGGGTGGCTAGCGGGGGGCAGAACACCGGGGAGCTGTTTTTT. It yields the protein CASSGVASGGQNTGELFF. Full variable domain (outside the CDR3, taken from reference TRBV2 and TRBJ2-2): EPEVTQTPSHQVTQMGQEVILRCVPISNHLYFYWYRQILGQKVEFLVSFYNNEISEKSEIFDDQFSVERPDGSNFTLKIRSTKLEDSAMYFCASSGVASGGQNTGELFFGEGSRLTVL.

This chain uses TRBV2 with TRBJ1-6, with 12 bases matching TRBD1. The CDR3 covers 17 residues. CDR1 is SNHLY, CDR2 FYNNEI, per germline. V lost 6 bases and J lost 6; bases outside the gene matches: 9. The CDR3 DNA reads as TGTGCCAGCAGACCCGGGGGACAGGGGGCCTTTAATTCACCCCTCCACTTT. It is translated as CASRPGGQGAFNSPLHF.

This chain connects TRBV20-1 to TRBJ2-3; D call uncertain. Germline CDR1 DFQATT, CDR2 SNEGSKA (reference sequence). The CDR3 runs 10 residues. V was shortened by 6 bases and J by 1 base, with 2 bases between the two germline ends. In DNA, the CDR3 is TGCAGTGCCGGCACAGATACGCAGTATTTT. Its protein is CSAGTDTQYF.

This clone has a handful of counts. This chain joins TRBV9 and TRBJ1-4, with 9 nucleotides matching TRBD1. Germline values: CDR1 SGDLS, CDR2 YYNGEE. J lost 2 bases, V lost 4 bases, and 9 bases had no gene match. The CDR3 length is 17 residues. The CDR3 DNA reads TGTGCCAGCAGCCCATGGACAGGGGATTCCACTAATGAAAAACTGTTTTTT. Translating gives CASSPWTGDSTNEKLFF. Full variable domain (missing parts from reference TRBV9 and TRBJ1-4): DSGVTQTPKHLITATGQRVTLRCSPRSGDLSVYWYQQSLDQGLQFLIQYYNGEERAKGNILERFSAQQFPDLHSELNLSSLELGDSALYFCASSPWTGDSTNEKLFFGSGTQLSVL.

The genes are TRBV9 and TRBJ2-5; 7 nucleotides line up with TRBD1. After removal of 3 bases from V and 1 base from J, the junction contained 3 bases not matched to a gene. The V gene's germline CDR1 is SGDLS and CDR2 YYNGEE. The CDR3 is 14 amino acids. This CDR3 is CASSGRDSQETQYF. The CDR3 DNA reads TGTGCCAGCAGCGGACGGGACAGCCAAGAGACCCAGTACTTC.

The chain recombines TRBV15 with TRBJ1-5; D gene ambiguous. Per the germline V gene, CDR1 is LNHNV and CDR2 is YYDKDF (reference sequence). CDR3 length: 17 residues. Trimming took 3 bases from V and 2 from J, leaving 17 bases between them. This CDR3 reads CATSSPSGADGNQPQHF. CDR3 in DNA: TGTGCCACCAGCAGCCCCTCCGGTGCGGATGGCAATCAGCCCCAGCATTTT.

The chain couples TRBV9 to TRBJ2-3; TRBD2 matches 8 bases. Trimming took 3 bases from V and 4 from J; bases not matched to a gene: 10. CDR1 and CDR2 from the germline V gene are SGDLS and YYNGEE. The CDR3 loop spans 16 amino acids. CDR3 residues: CASSARGGGGADTQYF. In nucleotides, the CDR3 is TGTGCCAGCAGCGCCCGGGGGGGCGGAGGGGCAGATACGCAGTATTTT. The full variable domain, rest sourced from reference TRBV9 and TRBJ2-3, is DSGVTQTPKHLITATGQRVTLRCSPRSGDLSVYWYQQSLDQGLQFLIQYYNGEERAKGNILERFSAQQFPDLHSELNLSSLELGDSALYFCASSARGGGGADTQYFGPGTRLTVL.

The chain links TRBV7-9 to TRBJ2-7; 11 nucleotides align to TRBD2. The CDR3 has 15 amino acids. V was clipped by 2 bases and J by 6 bases; unmatched bases: 6. The germline V gene encodes CDR1 SEHNR and CDR2 FQNEAQ (reference sequence). The CDR3 DNA reads as TGTGCCAGCAGCTTATTGGTAGCGGGGGGGGGCGAGCAGTACTTC. Translated, it gives CASSLLVAGGGEQYF.

The chain carries TRBV5-1 and TRBJ2-7, with 7 bases fitting TRBD2. J was trimmed by 6 bases and V by 2 bases; bases with no gene match: 11. The CDR3 is 15 amino acids. CDR1 is SGHRS, CDR2 YFSETQ, per germline. The CDR3 spells CASSFSPDSGGEQYF. CDR3 DNA sequence: TGCGCCAGCAGCTTCTCCCCGGACTCGGGGGGCGAGCAGTACTTC.

This chain joins TRBV10-2 and TRBJ2-3; weak D call: TRBD2 (6 bases). Germline V gives CDR1 WSHSY, CDR2 SAAADI. CDR3 length: 13 amino acids. The V and J ends lost 5 bases and 3 bases respectively, with 9 bases between them. The CDR3 sequence is CASSRLVTDTQYF. The CDR3 bases are TGCGCCAGCAGTAGACTAGTGACAGATACGCAGTATTTT.

J is TRBJ1-2 and V is TRBV5-1; 9 bases are a match to TRBD1. The J segment lost 8 bases and the V segment lost 0 bases, leaving 8 bases of the junction unmatched. The CDR3 has 15 amino acids. CDR1 is SGHRS and CDR2 is YFSETQ in the germline V gene. In nucleotides, the CDR3 is TGCGCCAGCAGCTTGGGGACAGGGGTTTTGGACGGCTACACCTTC. Amino acids: CASSLGTGVLDGYTF.

CDR3 in amino acids: CASSFQQGTEAFF. The CDR3 DNA reads TGTGCCAGCAGCTTCCAACAGGGCACTGAAGCTTTCTTT. The chain links TRBV7-6 to TRBJ1-1, with TRBD1 as a possible D gene (6 bases). CDR1 and CDR2 (germline): SGHVS, FNYEAQ. The CDR3 has 13 residues. V lost 3 bases and J lost 4, with 9 bases in between.

Written as DNA, the CDR3 is TGTGCCACCAGCAGAGCTAGGGACAGGATTCGGCCCCAGCATTTT. Amino acid sequence: CATSRARDRIRPQHF. V is TRBV15 and J is TRBJ1-5; 8 nucleotides align to TRBD1. The trim removed 1 base at V and 9 bases at J, leaving 8 bases unmatched. The CDR3 consists of 15 residues. Germline lookup yields CDR1 LNHNV and CDR2 YYDKDF (reference sequence).

A single count supports this clone. The chain employs TRBV2 and TRBJ1-6; TRBD1 agrees at 9 bases. Germline loops: CDR1 SNHLY, CDR2 FYNNEI. V gave up 4 bases and J gave up 7 bases; unmatched junction bases: 5. The CDR3 sequence is 15 residues long. The CDR3: CASSAGTGINSPLHF. The CDR3 nucleotides are TGTGCCAGCAGTGCCGGGACAGGGATCAATTCACCCCTCCACTTT.

The chain uses TRBV2 and TRBJ2-7; the D gene is possibly TRBD1 (7 bases). Germline loops: CDR1 SNHLY, CDR2 FYNNEI. V was pared by 8 bases and J by 12 bases, with 14 bases between. The CDR3 contains 10 residues. DNA for the CDR3: TGTGCCAGCGATACAGGGGAGGTGTACTTC. This gives the protein CASDTGEVYF.

The chain uses TRBV9 and TRBJ1-1, with D perhaps TRBD1 (5 bases). CDR3 length: 14 residues. V was pared by 3 bases and J by 3 bases, with 12 bases between. Germline V gene sequence: CDR1 SGDLS, CDR2 YYNGEE. The CDR3 region has the DNA TGTGCCAGCAGCGCCCAGGGATCCGACACTGAAGCTTTCTTT. Translation: CASSAQGSDTEAFF.

This clone was detected once. V gene TRBV11-3 combines with J gene TRBJ2-7, with D possibly TRBD1 on 5 matching bases. CDR3 length equals 13 residues. Germline lookup yields CDR1 SGHNT and CDR2 YENEEA. V was clipped by 5 bases and J by 3 bases, with 11 bases between them. DNA of the CDR3: TGTGCCAGCAGCCCGACCGACAGCTACGAGCAGTACTTC. As protein: CASSPTDSYEQYF.

By sample fraction, this clone is medium-sized. J is TRBJ2-7 and V is TRBV5-6; 9 bases agree with TRBD2. In germline, CDR1 is SGHDT, CDR2 YYEEEE. The CDR3 has 15 amino acids. The J segment lost 7 bases and the V segment lost 7 bases, leaving 15 bases of the junction unmatched. CDR3 DNA sequence: TGTGCCAGCCGGGGGAGCGGGGGGCTCCTTGAGGAGCAGTACTTC. Translating gives CASRGSGGLLEEQYF.

The rearrangement uses TRBV6-1 and TRBJ2-5; possible D gene TRBD1, 5 bases. The CDR3 is 14 residues long. Germline CDR1 is MNHNS and CDR2 is SASEGT. Trimming took 2 bases from V and 3 from J, leaving 10 bases between them. CDR3 region: CASSEQGLEETQYF. CDR3 nucleotide sequence: TGTGCCAGCAGTGAACAGGGTTTGGAAGAGACCCAGTACTTC.

The chain carries TRBV9 and TRBJ2-1; 8 positions match TRBD2. The trim removed 2 bases at V and 4 bases at J, leaving 5 bases unmatched. Germline values: CDR1 SGDLS, CDR2 YYNGEE. The CDR3 sequence is 15 residues long. The CDR3 region has the DNA TGTGCCAGCAGCGTGGAGACTAGCGTATACAATGAGCAGTTCTTC. Translated, it gives CASSVETSVYNEQFF.

This clone was seen a single time. The chain recombines TRBV12-5 with TRBJ2-7; D possibly corresponds to TRBD2 (5 bases). CDR3 size: 16 residues. With 6 bases removed from V and 3 bases from J, the gap between germline ends came to 21 bases. CDR1 LGHNT and CDR2 FRNRAP come from the germline V gene. In DNA, the CDR3 is TGTGCTAGTGGCCCCCCGGCGAGGGAGAAGATCTACGAGCAGTACTTC. This encodes CASGPPAREKIYEQYF.

The chain employs TRBV5-5 and TRBJ2-3; 8 nucleotides match TRBD1. CDR3 length: 13 amino acids. Germline-derived CDR1 and CDR2 are SGHKS and YYEKEE (reference sequence). V shed 8 bases and J 2 bases; nucleotides not matched to a gene: 4. The CDR3 sequence: CASPGQATDTQYF. The CDR3 region has the DNA TGTGCCAGTCCGGGACAGGCCACAGATACGCAGTATTTT.

The J gene is TRBJ1-6, the V gene TRBV6-1; D is uncertain. Trimming removed 3 bases from V and 11 bases from J, with 14 bases in between. CDR3 length: 14 amino acids. CDR1 and CDR2 (germline): MNHNS, SASEGT. CDR3: CASSEVPNFPPLHF. DNA for the CDR3: TGTGCCAGCAGTGAGGTCCCTAACTTCCCACCCCTCCACTTT.

The chain joins TRBV6-5 to TRBJ1-3; no clear D gene. The germline V gene has CDR1 MNHEY and CDR2 SVGAGI. Trimming left V 8 bases short and J 0 bases short, with 8 bases between. The CDR3 has 13 amino acids. CDR3 DNA sequence: TGTGCCAGCTTGATGCGCTCTGGAAACACCATATATTTT. This translates into CASLMRSGNTIYF.

The chain is built from TRBV14 and TRBJ2-5; maybe TRBD2 (7 bases). The J call may not be correct, given that the DNA end is closer to TRBJ2-7. This CDR3 has 13 amino acids. CDR1 is SGHDN and CDR2 is FVKESK in the germline V gene. CDR3 nucleotides: TGTGCCAGCAGCTGGGGGGGGCCCTACGAGCAGTACTTC. It specifies CASSWGGPYEQYF.

This clone showed up just once. V usage is TRBV6-5 and J usage is TRBJ2-7; 9 bases align to TRBD2. The germline CDR1 and CDR2 sequences are MNHEY and SVGAGI. The CDR3 runs 15 residues. Trimming cost V 5 bases and J 2 bases; bases outside gene matches: 7. DNA of the CDR3: TGTGCCAGCAGTGCCGGGACTAGCCTAACCTACGAGCAGTACTTC. It codes for CASSAGTSLTYEQYF.

This chain joins TRBV5-7 and TRBJ1-5; TRBD1 matches at 7 bases. TRBV5-7 is annotated as an ORF whose role is uncertain. The CDR3 covers 16 residues. V dropped 0 bases and J dropped 4; count of bases not matched to a gene: 7. The CDR3 spells CASSLEGGQLNQPQHF. Written as DNA, the CDR3 is TGTGCCAGCAGCTTGGAGGGGGGACAGTTAAATCAGCCCCAGCATTTT.